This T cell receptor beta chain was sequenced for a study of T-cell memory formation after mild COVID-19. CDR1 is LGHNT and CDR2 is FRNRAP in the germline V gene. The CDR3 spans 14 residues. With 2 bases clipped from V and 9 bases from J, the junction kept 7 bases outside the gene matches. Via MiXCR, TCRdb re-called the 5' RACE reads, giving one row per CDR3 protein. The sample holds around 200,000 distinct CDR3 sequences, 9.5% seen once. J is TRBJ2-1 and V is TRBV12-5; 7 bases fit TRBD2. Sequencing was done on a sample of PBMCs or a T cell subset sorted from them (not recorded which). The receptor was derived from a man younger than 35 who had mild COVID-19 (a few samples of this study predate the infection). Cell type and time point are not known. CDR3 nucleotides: TGTGCTAGTGGTTTGCTGACTGGGGGGGGTGAGCAGTTCTTC. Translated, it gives CASGLLTGGGEQFF.